This T cell receptor beta chain stems from a study of identical twins (dated by TCRdb to 2016 to 2018). For the study in its entirety: To test whether fetal clonotypes persist, this study deep-sequenced TCR alpha and beta repertoires from monozygotic twins, from unrelated adults of various ages, and from cord blood. Replicate twin experiments were performed at different times using different library preparation protocols to rule out contamination. Study-wide conclusions, independent of this receptor: A weaker excess of twin sharing was found in beta out-of-frame sequences because the signal-to-noise ratio was lowered by fewer shared sequences. Because the same donors could not be followed over many years, the conclusions depended on cross-sectional statistical analysis. Compared with coincidental sharing between unrelated individuals, an excess of low generation-probability sequences was observed among out-of-frame TCR alpha sequences shared between twins. Invariant T cells such as MAIT and iNKT could partly confound zero-insertion analyses, although diverse VJ usage argued against such confounding for most clonotypes. Abundant cord blood beta clonotypes carried fewer insertions; young adult naive repertoires showed a weaker similar trend, while memory repertoires showed none. Out-of-frame TCR alpha sharing in monozygotic twins was systematically underestimated by recombination models, whereas sharing between unrelated individuals was in agreement with the recombination models.

Receptors were amplified or captured by 5' RACE. The instrument was an Illumina HiSeq 2000. A universal primer binding site was added through template switching, and the final cDNA carried a unique molecular identifier so that TCR cDNA molecules could be counted accurately. First-strand cDNA for TCR alpha and beta chains was synthesized from specific primers in the conserved constant-segment region. To control for contamination, each cDNA library was double barcoded with a SMART-Mk sample barcode plus Illumina barcodes. TruSeq adapter sequences and Illumina sample barcodes were added in two successive PCR steps. The Illumina HiSeq platform was used with custom primers to sequence TCR alpha and beta cDNA libraries. In the authors' own workflow: MiGEC was used to process raw reads and extract unique molecular identifiers, and MiXCR was used to find CDR3 positions. For each individual, recombination models were inferred using an EM algorithm with the repgenHMM and IGoR tools. Shared clonotype analysis was performed with the tcR package in R, normalizing sharing by the product of cloneset sizes. To study raw recombination without the effects of thymic and clonal selection, out-of-frame nonproductive sequences were analyzed. TCRdb reprocessed the public reads (quality trimming at Q25 with fastp, clone calling with MiXCR) and kept in-frame beta chains. Every distinct CDR3 protein forms one entry, paired with its most common genes and DNA. Here the V and J calls rest on TCRdb's processing, not on the authors' analysis. The sample profile shows about 500,000 distinct CDR3 sequences; roughly an eighth of them were found once. The ten top clones hold approximately 0.9% of the sample.

In the germline V gene (reference sequence), CDR1 corresponds to SEHNR and CDR2 to FQNEAQ. V drops 9 bases and J drops 8 bases, leaving 17 bases in between. The CDR3, cysteine through phenylalanine, is 13 amino acids long. Kept here is only the CDR3 DNA, which spans 39 bases and is read in frame from base 1. Every donor was a healthy Caucasian. Three pairs of female monozygotic twins, all aged roughly 18 to 29 years, were included in the twin cohort. Positive isolation kits from Invitrogen were used to isolate CD4+ and CD8+ T cell populations. On this clonotype: Its antigen target is currently unknown. No base quality values were provided; no much bigger clone lies one nucleotide off.

A further study also used this sample, focusing on yellow fever vaccine responses in identical twins. From the second report: According to the authors, the vaccine-induced T cell response in identical twins seemed to be partly convergent and partly specific to each individual. In identical twins, the study followed T cell clones that responded to the vaccine with precision.

The clonotype was recovered from a woman aged 18-29 years in good health. The material sequenced was CD4+ T cells sorted from blood. Recombination linked TRBV7-9 to TRBJ2-1; the D call is possibly TRBD1 or TRBD2, each sharing 5 bases. This receptor carries the CDR3 CAREDEGLDEQFF. The DNA sequence is TGTGCCAGGGAGGACGAGGGGCTGGATGAGCAGTTCTTC.